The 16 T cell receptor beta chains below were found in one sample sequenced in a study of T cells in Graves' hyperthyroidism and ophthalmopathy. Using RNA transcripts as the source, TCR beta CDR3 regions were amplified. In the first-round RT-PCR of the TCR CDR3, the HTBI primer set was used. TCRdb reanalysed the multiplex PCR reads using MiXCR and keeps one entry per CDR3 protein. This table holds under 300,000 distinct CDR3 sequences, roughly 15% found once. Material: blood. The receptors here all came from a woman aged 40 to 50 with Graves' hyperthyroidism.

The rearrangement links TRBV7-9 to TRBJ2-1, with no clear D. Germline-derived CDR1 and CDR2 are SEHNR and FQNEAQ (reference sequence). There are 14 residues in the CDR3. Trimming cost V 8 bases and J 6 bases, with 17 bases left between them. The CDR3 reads CASHFAVSGNEQFF. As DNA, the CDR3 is TGTGCCAGCCACTTTGCAGTCTCGGGCAATGAGCAGTTCTTC.

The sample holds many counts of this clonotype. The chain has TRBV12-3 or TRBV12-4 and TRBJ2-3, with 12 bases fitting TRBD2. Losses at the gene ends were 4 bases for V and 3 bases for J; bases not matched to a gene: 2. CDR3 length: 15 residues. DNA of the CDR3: TGTGCCAGCAGTTCCGGGACTAGCGGGACAGATACGCAGTATTTT. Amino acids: CASSSGTSGTDTQYF.

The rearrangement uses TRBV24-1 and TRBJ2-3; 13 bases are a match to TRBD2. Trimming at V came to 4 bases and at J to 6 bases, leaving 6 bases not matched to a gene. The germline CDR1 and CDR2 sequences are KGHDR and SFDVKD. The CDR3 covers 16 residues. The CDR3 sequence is CATSDPTSGRRDTQYF. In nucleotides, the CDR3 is TGTGCCACCAGTGACCCGACTAGCGGGAGGAGGGATACGCAGTATTTT.

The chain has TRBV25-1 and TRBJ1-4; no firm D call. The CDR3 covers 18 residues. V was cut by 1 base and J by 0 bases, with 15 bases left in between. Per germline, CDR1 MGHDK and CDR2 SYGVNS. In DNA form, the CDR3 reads TGTGCCAGCAGTGAATTTGGTCAGAGCGCCACAACTAATGAAAAACTGTTTTTT. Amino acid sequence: CASSEFGQSATTNEKLFF. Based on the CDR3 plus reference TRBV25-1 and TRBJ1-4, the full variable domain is EADIYQTPRYLVIGTGKKITLECSQTMGHDKMYWYQQDPGMELHLIHYSYGVNSTEKGDLSSESTVSRIRTEHFPLTLESARPSHTSQYLCASSEFGQSATTNEKLFFGSGTQLSVL.

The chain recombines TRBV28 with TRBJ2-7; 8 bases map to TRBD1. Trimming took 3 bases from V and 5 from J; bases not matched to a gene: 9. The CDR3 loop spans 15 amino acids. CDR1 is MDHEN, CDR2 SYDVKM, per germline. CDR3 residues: CASSLWTGLIDEQYF. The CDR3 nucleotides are TGTGCCAGCAGTTTGTGGACAGGGCTCATCGACGAGCAGTACTTC.

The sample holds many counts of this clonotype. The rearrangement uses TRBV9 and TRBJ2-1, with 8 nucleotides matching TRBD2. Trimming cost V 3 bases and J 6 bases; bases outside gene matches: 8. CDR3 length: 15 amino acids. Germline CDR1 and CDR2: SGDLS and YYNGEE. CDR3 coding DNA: TGTGCCAGCAGCGGGACTAGCAGGGACTTCAATGAGCAGTTCTTC. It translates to CASSGTSRDFNEQFF.

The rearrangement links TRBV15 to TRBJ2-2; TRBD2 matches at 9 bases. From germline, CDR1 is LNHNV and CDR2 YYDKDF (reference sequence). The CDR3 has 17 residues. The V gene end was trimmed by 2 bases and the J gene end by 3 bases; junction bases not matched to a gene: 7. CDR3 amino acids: CATSRLASGVYTGELFF. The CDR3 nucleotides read TGTGCCACCAGCAGATTGGCTAGCGGGGTATACACCGGGGAGCTGTTTTTT. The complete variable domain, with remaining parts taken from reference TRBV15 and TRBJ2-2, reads DAMVIQNPRYQVTQFGKPVTLSCSQTLNHNVMYWYQQKSSQAPKLLFHYYDKDFNNEADTPDNFQSRRPNTSFCFLDIRSPGLGDTAMYLCATSRLASGVYTGELFFGEGSRLTVL.

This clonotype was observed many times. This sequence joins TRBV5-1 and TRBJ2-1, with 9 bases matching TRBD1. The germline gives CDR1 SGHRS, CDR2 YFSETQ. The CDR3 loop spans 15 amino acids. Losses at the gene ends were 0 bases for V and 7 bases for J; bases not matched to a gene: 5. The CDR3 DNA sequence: TGCGCCAGCAGCTTGGTACAGGGGGCGCGTAATGAGCAGTTCTTC. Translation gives CASSLVQGARNEQFF.

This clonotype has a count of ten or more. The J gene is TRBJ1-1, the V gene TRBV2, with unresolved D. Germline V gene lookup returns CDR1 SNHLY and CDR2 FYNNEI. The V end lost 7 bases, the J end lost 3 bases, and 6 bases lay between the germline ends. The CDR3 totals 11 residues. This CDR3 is CASTIDTEAFF. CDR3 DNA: TGTGCCAGCACGATCGACACTGAAGCTTTCTTT.

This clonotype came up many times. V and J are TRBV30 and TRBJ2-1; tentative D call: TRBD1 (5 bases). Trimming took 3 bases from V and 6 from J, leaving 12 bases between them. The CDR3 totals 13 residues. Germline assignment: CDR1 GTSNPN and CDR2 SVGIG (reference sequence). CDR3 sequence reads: CAWRLAGRNEQFF. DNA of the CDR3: TGTGCCTGGAGATTGGCAGGGCGCAATGAGCAGTTCTTC.

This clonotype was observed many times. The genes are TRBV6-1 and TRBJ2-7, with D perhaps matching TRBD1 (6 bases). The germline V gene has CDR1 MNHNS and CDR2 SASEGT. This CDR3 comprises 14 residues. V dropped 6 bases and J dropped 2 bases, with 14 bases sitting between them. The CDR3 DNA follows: TGTGCCAGCAGGGCCGACAGGTCACCCTACGAGCAGTACTTC. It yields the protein CASRADRSPYEQYF.

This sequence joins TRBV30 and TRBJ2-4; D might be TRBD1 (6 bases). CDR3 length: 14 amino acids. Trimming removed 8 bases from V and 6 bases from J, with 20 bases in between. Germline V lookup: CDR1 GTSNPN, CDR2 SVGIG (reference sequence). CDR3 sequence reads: CALSRGRDRNIQYF. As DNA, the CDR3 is TGTGCCCTCTCCAGGGGAAGGGACCGAAACATTCAGTACTTC.

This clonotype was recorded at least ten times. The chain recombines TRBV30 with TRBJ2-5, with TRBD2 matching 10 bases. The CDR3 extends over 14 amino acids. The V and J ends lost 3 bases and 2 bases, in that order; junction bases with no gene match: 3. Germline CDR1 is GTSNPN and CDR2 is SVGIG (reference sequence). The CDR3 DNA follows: TGTGCCTGGAGACTAGCGGGAATTCAAGAGACCCAGTACTTC. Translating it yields CAWRLAGIQETQYF.

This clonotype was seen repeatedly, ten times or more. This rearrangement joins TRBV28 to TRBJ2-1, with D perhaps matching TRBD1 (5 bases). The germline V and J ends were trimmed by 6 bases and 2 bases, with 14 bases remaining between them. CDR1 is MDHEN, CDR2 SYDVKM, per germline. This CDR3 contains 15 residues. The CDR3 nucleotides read TGTGCCAGCAGCCCAATGGGGCAAGCCTACAATGAGCAGTTCTTC. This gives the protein CASSPMGQAYNEQFF.

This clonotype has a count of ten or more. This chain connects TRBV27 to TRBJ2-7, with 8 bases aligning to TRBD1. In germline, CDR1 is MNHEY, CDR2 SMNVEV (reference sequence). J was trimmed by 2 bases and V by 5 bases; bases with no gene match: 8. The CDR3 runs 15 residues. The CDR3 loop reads CASSPDFRGPYEQYF. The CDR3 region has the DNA TGTGCCAGCAGTCCGGACTTCAGGGGGCCCTACGAGCAGTACTTC.

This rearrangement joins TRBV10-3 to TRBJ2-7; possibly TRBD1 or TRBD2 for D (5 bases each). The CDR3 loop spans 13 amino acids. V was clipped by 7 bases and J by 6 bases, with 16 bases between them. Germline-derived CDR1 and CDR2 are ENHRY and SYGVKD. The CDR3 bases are TGTGCCATCATGGGGGATCATTGGGCCGAGCAGTACTTC. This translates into CAIMGDHWAEQYF.